The 3 T cell receptor beta chains given below trace back to one sample, sequenced in a study of T-cell memory formation after mild COVID-19. TCRdb re-analysed the 5' RACE reads in MiXCR, keeping a single row per CDR3 protein. The table has some 300,000 distinct CDR3 sequences, about 20% seen once; the top ten hold around 20%. Sequencing was performed on PBMCs or a T cell subset sorted from them (not recorded which). The receptor set was obtained from a man between 18 and 29 years old who had mild COVID-19 (a few samples of this study predate the infection). Cell type and time point are not known.

The sample holds many counts of this clonotype. The chain uses TRBV6-6 and TRBJ2-7; possibly TRBD1 for D (6 bases). Germline V gene lookup returns CDR1 MNHNY and CDR2 SVGAGI (reference sequence). This CDR3 region has 13 residues. V was cut by 6 bases and J by 0 bases, with 9 bases left in between. CDR3 loop: CASSRDNSYEQYF. CDR3 in DNA: TGTGCCAGCAGCCGGGACAACTCCTACGAGCAGTACTTC.

The rearrangement uses TRBV5-1 and TRBJ1-1; 7 bases line up with TRBD1. J was trimmed by 0 bases and V by 4 bases; bases with no gene match: 6. From germline, CDR1 is SGHRS and CDR2 YFSETQ. The length of the CDR3 is 15 residues. CDR3 loop: CASSRDSLMNTEAFF. CDR3 DNA: TGCGCCAGCAGCCGGGACAGCCTGATGAACACTGAAGCTTTCTTT.

This clonotype was picked up a small number of times. The chain has TRBV7-2 and TRBJ1-4, with D possibly being TRBD1 (6 bases). CDR1 and CDR2 (germline): SGHTA, FQGNSA. The CDR3 runs 14 residues. With 4 bases removed from V and 7 bases from J, the gap between germline ends came to 13 bases. The CDR3 region is CASSSQGTGEKLFF. In DNA, the CDR3 is TGTGCCAGCAGCTCACAGGGAACGGGTGAAAAACTGTTTTTT.